This T cell receptor beta chain emerged from a study of beta chain features in type 1 diabetes. General study points: Researchers report that Type 1 diabetes patients had moderately but significantly shorter TCRB CDR3s across all four CD4+ subsets. HLA effects on TCRB rearrangement stayed unresolved here.

Reverse transcribing all isolated RNA meant expressed TCRB transcripts were sequenced. The protocol was immunoSEQ multiplex PCR, while the TCRdb copy is restricted to in-frame clones and leaves out a portion. The data hold around 150,000 clones, with 63% observed a single time. In the case of this clone: Its specificity is unknown.

V lost 0 bases and J 9 bases, leaving 15 bases between the germline ends. In germline, CDR1 is LGHNA, CDR2 YSLEER. The CDR3 has 16 residues. The chain has TRBV4-3 and TRBJ1-6; a weak D match, TRBD1 (6 bases). This sequence was found in a young man with type 1 diabetes. Sequenced material: naive CD4+ T cells from blood. The CDR3 here is CASSQDRDRPPSPLHF. DNA of the CDR3: TGCGCCAGCAGCCAAGATCGTGACAGGCCCCCTTCACCCCTCCACTTT.